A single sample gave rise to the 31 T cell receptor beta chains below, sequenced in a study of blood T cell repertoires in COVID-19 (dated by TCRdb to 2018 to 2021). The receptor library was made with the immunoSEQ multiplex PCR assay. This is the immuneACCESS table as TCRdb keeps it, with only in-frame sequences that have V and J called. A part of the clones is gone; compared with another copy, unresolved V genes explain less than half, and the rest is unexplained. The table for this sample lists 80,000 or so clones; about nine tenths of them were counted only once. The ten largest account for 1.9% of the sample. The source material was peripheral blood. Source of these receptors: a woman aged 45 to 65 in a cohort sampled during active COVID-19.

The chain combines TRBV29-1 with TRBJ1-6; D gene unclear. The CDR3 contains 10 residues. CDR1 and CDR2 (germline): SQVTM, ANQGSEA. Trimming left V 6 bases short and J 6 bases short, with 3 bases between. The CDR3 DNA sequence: TGCAGCGTCGTTAATTCACCCCTCCACTTT. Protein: CSVVNSPLHF.

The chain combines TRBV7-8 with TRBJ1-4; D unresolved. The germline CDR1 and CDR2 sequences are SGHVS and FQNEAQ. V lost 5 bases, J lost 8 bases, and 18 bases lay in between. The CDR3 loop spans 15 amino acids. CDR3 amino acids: CASSTSRSWKEKLFF. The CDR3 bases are TGTGCCAGCAGCACAAGCCGGAGTTGGAAAGAAAAACTGTTTTTT.

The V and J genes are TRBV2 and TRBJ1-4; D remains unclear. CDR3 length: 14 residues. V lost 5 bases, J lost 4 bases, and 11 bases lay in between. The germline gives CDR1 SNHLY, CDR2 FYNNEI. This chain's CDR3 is CASSFRVVNEKLFF. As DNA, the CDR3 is TGTGCCAGCAGTTTCCGGGTCGTTAATGAAAAACTGTTTTTT.

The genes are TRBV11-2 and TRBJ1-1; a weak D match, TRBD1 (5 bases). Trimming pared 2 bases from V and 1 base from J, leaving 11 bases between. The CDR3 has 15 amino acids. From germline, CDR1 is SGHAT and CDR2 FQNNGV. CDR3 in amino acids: CASSLLGGSNTEAFF. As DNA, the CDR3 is TGTGCCAGCAGCTTATTGGGGGGGTCGAACACTGAAGCTTTCTTT.

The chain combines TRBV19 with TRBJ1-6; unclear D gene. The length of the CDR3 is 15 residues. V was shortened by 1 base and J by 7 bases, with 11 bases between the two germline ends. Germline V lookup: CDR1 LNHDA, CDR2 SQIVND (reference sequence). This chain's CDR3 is CASSIGEGSNSPLHF. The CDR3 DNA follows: TGTGCCAGTAGTATAGGGGAGGGCTCCAATTCACCCCTCCACTTT.

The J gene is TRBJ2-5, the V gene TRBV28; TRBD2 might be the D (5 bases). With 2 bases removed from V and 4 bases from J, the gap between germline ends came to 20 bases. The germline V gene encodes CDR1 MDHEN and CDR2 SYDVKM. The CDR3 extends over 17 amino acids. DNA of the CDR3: TGTGCCAGCAGTTTAGCCCGTGACCTTACCCGGGGAGAGACCCAGTACTTC. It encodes CASSLARDLTRGETQYF.

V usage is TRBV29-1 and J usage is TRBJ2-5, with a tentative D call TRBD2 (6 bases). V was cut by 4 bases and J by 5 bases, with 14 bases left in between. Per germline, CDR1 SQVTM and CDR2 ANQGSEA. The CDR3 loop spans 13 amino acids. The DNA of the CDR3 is TGCAGCGTTGCGATTGGGGGGAGGGAGACCCAGTACTTC. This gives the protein CSVAIGGRETQYF.

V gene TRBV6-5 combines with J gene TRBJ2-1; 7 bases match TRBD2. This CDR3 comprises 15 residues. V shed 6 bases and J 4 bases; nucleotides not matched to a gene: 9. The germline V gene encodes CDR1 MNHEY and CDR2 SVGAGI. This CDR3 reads CASRTTGTTYNEQFF. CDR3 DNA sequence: TGTGCCAGCAGAACTACCGGGACTACGTACAATGAGCAGTTCTTC.

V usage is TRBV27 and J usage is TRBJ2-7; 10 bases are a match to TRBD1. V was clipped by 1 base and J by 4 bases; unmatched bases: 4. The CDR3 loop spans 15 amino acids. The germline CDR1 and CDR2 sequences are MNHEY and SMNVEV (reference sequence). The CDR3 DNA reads TGTGCCAGCAGTTTATTGGGGACAGGGGAGTACGAGCAGTACTTC. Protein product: CASSLLGTGEYEQYF.

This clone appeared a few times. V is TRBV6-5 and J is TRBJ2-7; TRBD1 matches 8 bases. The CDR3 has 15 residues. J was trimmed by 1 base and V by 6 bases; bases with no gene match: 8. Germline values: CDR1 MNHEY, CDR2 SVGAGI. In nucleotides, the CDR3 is TGTGCCAGCAGACCGGGACAGGTTGCATCCTACGAGCAGTACTTC. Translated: CASRPGQVASYEQYF.

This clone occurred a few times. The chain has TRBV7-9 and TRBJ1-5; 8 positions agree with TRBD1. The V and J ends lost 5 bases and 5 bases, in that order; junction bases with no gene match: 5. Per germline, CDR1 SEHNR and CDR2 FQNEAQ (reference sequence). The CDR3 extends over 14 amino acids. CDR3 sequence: CASSPGQEDQPQHF. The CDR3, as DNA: TGTGCCAGCAGCCCGGGACAGGAAGATCAGCCCCAGCATTTT.

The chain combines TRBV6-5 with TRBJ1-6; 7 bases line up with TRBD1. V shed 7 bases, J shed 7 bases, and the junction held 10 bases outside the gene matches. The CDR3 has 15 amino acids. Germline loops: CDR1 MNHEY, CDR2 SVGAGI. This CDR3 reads CASTRRDRLNSPLHF. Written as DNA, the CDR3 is TGTGCCAGCACCCGCAGGGACAGACTCAATTCACCCCTCCACTTT.

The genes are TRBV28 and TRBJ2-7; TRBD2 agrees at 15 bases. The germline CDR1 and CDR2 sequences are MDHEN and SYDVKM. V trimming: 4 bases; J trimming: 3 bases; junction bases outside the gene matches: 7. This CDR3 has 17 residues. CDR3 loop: CASSSGGLAGGFYEQYF. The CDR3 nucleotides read TGTGCCAGCAGTTCCGGGGGACTAGCGGGAGGCTTCTACGAGCAGTACTTC.

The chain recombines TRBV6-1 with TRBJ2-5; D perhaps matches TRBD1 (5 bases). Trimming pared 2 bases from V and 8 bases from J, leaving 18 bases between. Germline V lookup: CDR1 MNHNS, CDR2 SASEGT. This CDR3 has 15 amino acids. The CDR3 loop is CASSEWGGASDTQYF. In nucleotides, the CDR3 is TGTGCCAGCAGTGAATGGGGTGGGGCCTCGGATACCCAGTACTTC.

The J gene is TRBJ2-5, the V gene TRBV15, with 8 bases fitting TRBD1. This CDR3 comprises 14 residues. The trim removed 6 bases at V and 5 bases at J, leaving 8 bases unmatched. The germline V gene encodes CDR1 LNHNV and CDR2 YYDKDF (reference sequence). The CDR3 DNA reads TGTGCCACCAGAGAACAGGGGGTTATGGAGACCCAGTACTTC. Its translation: CATREQGVMETQYF.

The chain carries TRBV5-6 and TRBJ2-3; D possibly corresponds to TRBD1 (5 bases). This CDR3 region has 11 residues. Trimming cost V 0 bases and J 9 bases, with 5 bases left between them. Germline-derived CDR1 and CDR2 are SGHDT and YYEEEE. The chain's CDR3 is CASSLGQTQYF. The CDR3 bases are TGTGCCAGCAGCTTGGGACAGACGCAGTATTTT.

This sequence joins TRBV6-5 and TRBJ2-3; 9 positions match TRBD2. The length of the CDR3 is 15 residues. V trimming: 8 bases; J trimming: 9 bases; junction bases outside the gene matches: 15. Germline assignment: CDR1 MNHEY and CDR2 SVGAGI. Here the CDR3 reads CASRLAGAQWWTQYF. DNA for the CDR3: TGTGCCAGCCGCTTAGCGGGGGCACAATGGTGGACGCAGTATTTT.

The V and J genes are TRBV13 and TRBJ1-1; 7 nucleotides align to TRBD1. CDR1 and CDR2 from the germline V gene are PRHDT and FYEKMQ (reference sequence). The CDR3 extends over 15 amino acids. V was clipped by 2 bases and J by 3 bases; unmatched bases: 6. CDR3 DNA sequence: TGTGCCAGCAGCTTACGACAGGGTGGACACACTGAAGCTTTCTTT. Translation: CASSLRQGGHTEAFF.

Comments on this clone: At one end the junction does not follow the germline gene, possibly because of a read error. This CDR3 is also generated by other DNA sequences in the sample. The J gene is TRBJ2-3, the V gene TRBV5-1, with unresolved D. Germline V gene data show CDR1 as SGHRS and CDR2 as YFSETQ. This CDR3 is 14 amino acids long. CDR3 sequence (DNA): TGCGCCAGCAGCTGGGCAGAGAGCACGGATACGCAGTATTTT. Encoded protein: CASSWAESTDTQYF.

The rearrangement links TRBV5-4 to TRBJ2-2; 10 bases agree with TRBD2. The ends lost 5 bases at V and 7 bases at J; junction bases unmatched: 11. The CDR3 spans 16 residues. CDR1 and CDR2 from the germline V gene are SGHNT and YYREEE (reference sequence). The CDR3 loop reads CASSPWRAGGSGELFF. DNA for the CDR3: TGTGCCAGCAGTCCATGGCGAGCGGGAGGGAGCGGGGAGCTGTTTTTT.

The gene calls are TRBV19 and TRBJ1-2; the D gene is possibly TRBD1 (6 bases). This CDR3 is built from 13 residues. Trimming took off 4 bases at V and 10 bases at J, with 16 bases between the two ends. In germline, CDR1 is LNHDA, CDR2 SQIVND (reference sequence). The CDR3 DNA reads TGTGCCAGTAGTACACAGGGAGAGATTCTCTACACCTTC. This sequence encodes CASSTQGEILYTF.

The CDR3 DNA reads as TGTGCCAGTAGTAGTCGGAGGACTAGCACAGATACGCAGTATTTT. Its protein is CASSSRRTSTDTQYF. This chain joins TRBV19 and TRBJ2-3, with TRBD2 as a possible D gene (5 bases). The V end lost 4 bases, the J end lost 0 bases, and 11 bases lay between the germline ends. The germline gives CDR1 LNHDA, CDR2 SQIVND (reference sequence). The CDR3 is made up of 15 amino acids.

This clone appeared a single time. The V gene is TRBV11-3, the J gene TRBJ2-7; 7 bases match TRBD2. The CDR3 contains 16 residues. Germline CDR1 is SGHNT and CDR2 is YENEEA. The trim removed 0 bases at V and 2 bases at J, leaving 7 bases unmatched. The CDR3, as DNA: TGTGCCAGCAGCTTAGAAGGCGGGAGCTTTCCCTACGAGCAGTACTTC. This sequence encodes CASSLEGGSFPYEQYF.

The CDR3 nucleotides read TGTGCCAGCAGTTGGGGGGGAGACTATGGCTACACCTTC. Its protein product is CASSWGGDYGYTF. The rearrangement joins TRBV6-6 to TRBJ1-2, with a weak D call TRBD1 (5 bases). This CDR3 has 13 residues. Trimming took 4 bases from V and 3 from J, leaving 9 bases between them. Germline V CDR1 and CDR2: MNHNY, SVGAGI (reference sequence).

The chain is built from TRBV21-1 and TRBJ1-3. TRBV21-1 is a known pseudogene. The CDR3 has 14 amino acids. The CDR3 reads CASSRRGGGNTIYF. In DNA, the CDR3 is TGTGCCAGCAGCAGGCGGGGGGGAGGAAACACCATATATTTT.

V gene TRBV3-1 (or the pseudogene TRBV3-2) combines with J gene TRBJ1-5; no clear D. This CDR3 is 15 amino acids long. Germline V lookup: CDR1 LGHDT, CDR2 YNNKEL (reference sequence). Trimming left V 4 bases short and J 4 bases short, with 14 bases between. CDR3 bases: TGTGCCAGCAGCCCCTGGAGGGATAGGAATCAGCCCCAGCATTTT. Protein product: CASSPWRDRNQPQHF.

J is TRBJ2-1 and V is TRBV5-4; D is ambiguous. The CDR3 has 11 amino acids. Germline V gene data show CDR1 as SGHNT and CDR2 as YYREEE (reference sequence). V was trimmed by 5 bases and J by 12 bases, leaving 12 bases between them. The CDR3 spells CASSVRLRQFF. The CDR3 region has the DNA TGTGCCAGCAGTGTGAGACTTAGGCAGTTCTTC.

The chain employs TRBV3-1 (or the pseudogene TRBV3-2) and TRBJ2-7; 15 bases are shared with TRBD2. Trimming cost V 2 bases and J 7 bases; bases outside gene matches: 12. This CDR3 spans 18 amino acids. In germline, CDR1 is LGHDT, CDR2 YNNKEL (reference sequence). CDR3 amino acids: CASSQSGLAGGPIWEQYF. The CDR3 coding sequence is TGTGCCAGCAGCCAAAGCGGACTAGCGGGAGGGCCGATCTGGGAGCAGTACTTC.

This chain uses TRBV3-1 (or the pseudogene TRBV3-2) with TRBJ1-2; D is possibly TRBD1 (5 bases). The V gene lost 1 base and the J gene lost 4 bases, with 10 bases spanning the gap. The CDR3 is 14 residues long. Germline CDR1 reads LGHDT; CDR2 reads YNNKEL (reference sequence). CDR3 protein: CASSQAGVSYGYTF. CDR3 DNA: TGTGCCAGCAGCCAAGCGGGGGTAAGCTATGGCTACACCTTC.

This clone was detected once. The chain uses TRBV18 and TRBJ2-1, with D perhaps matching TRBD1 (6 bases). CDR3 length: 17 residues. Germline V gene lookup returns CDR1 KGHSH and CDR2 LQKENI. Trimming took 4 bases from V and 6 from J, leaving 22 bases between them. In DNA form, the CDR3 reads TGTGCCAGCTCACTCTTTTTGGACAGTGAGTACGGCAATGAGCAGTTCTTC. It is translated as CASSLFLDSEYGNEQFF.

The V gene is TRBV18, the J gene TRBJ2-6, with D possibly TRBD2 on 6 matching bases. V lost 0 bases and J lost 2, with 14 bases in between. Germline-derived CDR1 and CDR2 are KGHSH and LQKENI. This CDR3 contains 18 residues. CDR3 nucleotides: TGTGCCAGCTCACCACCGGCGGGATGGGGGGCTGGGGCCAACGTCCTGACTTTC. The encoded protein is CASSPPAGWGAGANVLTF.